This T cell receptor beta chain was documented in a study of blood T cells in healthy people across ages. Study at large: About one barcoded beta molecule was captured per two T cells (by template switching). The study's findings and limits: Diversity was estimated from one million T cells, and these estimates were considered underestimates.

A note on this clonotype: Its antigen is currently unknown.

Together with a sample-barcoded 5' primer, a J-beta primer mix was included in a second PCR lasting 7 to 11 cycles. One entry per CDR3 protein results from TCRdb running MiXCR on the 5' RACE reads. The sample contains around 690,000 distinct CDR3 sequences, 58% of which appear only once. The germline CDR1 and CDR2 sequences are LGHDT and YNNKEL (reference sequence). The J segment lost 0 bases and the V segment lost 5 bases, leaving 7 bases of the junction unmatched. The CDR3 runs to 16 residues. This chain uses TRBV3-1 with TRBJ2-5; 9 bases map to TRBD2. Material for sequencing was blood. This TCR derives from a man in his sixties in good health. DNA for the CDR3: TGTGCCAGCAGCTTCGGACTAGCGCAGTACCAAGAGACCCAGTACTTC. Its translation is CASSFGLAQYQETQYF.